The 20 T cell receptor beta chains given below trace back to one sample, sequenced in a study of technical replicates of blood from several donors. The assay was immunoSEQ multiplex PCR, and TCRdb's table has in-frame clones only and misses some. Here the sample spans around 80,000 clones, approximately 90% being singletons. What was sequenced was T cells isolated from PBMCs. The receptors stem from a human donor in good health.

This rearrangement joins TRBV2 to TRBJ1-2; D might be TRBD1 (6 bases). Deletions cut 8 bases from V and 3 bases from J, with 16 bases between. Germline values: CDR1 SNHLY, CDR2 FYNNEI. This CDR3 is 14 amino acids long. CDR3 nucleotide sequence: TGTGCCAGCGCCCCTGACAGGCTCGACTATGGCTACACCTTC. This encodes CASAPDRLDYGYTF.

The rearrangement uses TRBV29-1 and TRBJ2-5; D remains ambiguous. This CDR3 has 12 residues. The germline gives CDR1 SQVTM, CDR2 ANQGSEA. Trimming shortened V by 4 bases and J by 3 bases, and 9 bases separated the two germline ends. CDR3 sequence reads: CSVGAQKETQYF. In DNA form, the CDR3 reads TGCAGCGTTGGGGCTCAGAAAGAGACCCAGTACTTC.

The J gene is TRBJ1-4, the V gene TRBV2; D perhaps matches TRBD1 (5 bases). The V end was cut by 4 bases, the J end by 0 bases, with 18 bases between. Germline CDR1 reads SNHLY; CDR2 reads FYNNEI. The length of the CDR3 is 18 residues. The CDR3 loop is CASSGRSGGGATNEKLFF. CDR3 DNA sequence: TGTGCCAGCAGTGGCCGATCGGGGGGAGGCGCAACTAATGAAAAACTGTTTTTT.

This clone was detected only a few times. The chain has TRBV29-1 and TRBJ2-2, with 9 bases aligning to TRBD2. Per germline, CDR1 SQVTM and CDR2 ANQGSEA. The CDR3 extends over 14 amino acids. The V segment lost 6 bases and the J segment 2 bases; nucleotides outside the gene matches: 4. CDR3 loop: CSVWGLANTGELFF. CDR3 in DNA: TGCAGCGTGTGGGGACTAGCTAACACCGGGGAGCTGTTTTTT.

V gene TRBV27 combines with J gene TRBJ2-5; tentative D call: TRBD2 (6 bases). CDR1 and CDR2 (germline): MNHEY, SMNVEV (reference sequence). The CDR3 covers 15 residues. V dropped 1 base and J dropped 4 bases, with 13 bases sitting between them. This CDR3 reads CASSLLPGGGETQYF. CDR3 bases: TGTGCCAGCAGTTTATTACCCGGGGGAGGAGAGACCCAGTACTTC.

This chain links TRBV5-3 with TRBJ1-2, with 8 nucleotides matching TRBD1. TRBV5-3 counts as an open reading frame of uncertain function. The CDR3 contains 17 residues. The junction had 11 bases not matched to a gene; V was cut back by 0 bases and J by 4 bases. This chain's CDR3 is CARSLVSRQGNSYGYTF. The CDR3 bases are TGTGCCAGAAGCTTGGTTTCGCGACAGGGGAATAGCTATGGCTACACCTTC.

The chain is built from TRBV7-6 and TRBJ2-2; D is possibly TRBD1 (6 bases). V was clipped by 6 bases and J by 2 bases, with 16 bases between them. Germline CDR1 is SGHVS and CDR2 is FNYEAQ. The CDR3 is 16 amino acids. The CDR3 sequence is CASRPAYRANTGELFF. As DNA, the CDR3 is TGTGCCAGCAGGCCGGCGTACAGGGCCAACACCGGGGAGCTGTTTTTT. Filled out from reference TRBV7-6 and TRBJ2-2, the complete variable domain reads GAGVSQSPRYKVTKRGQDVALRCDPISGHVSLYWYRQALGQGPEFLTYFNYEAQQDKSGLPNDRFSAERPEGSISTLTIQRTEQRDSAMYRCASRPAYRANTGELFFGEGSRLTVL.

The chain is built from TRBV7-3 and TRBJ2-2; 10 bases are shared with TRBD2. CDR1 is SGHTA, CDR2 FQGTGA, per germline. The J segment lost 4 bases and the V segment lost 5 bases, leaving 4 bases of the junction unmatched. The CDR3 length is 15 residues. The CDR3 spells CASSASGGGTGELFF. The CDR3 DNA is TGTGCCAGCAGCGCTAGCGGGGGAGGCACCGGGGAGCTGTTTTTT.

The rearrangement uses TRBV27 and TRBJ1-5; 8 bases match TRBD1. Germline V gives CDR1 MNHEY, CDR2 SMNVEV (reference sequence). V dropped 5 bases and J dropped 0; count of bases not matched to a gene: 3. The CDR3 has 15 residues. Here the CDR3 reads CASSQTGDSNQPQHF. CDR3 bases: TGTGCCAGCAGTCAGACAGGGGATAGCAATCAGCCCCAGCATTTT.

The J gene is TRBJ2-5, the V gene TRBV6-5; no clear D gene. The length of the CDR3 is 11 residues. Germline V gene lookup returns CDR1 MNHEY and CDR2 SVGAGI. The V end lost 6 bases, the J end lost 5 bases, and 7 bases lay between the germline ends. CDR3: CASRGPETQYF. The CDR3 coding sequence is TGTGCCAGCAGGGGCCCGGAGACCCAGTACTTC.

V is TRBV7-6 and J is TRBJ2-3; no clear D. The V gene's germline CDR1 is SGHVS and CDR2 FNYEAQ. Trimming cost V 2 bases and J 0 bases, with 3 bases left between them. The CDR3 spans 13 residues. The CDR3 DNA is TGTGCCAGCAGCTTATCTAGCACAGATACGCAGTATTTT. Translation: CASSLSSTDTQYF.

This clone occurred once. The rearrangement joins TRBV2 to TRBJ2-7, with D possibly being TRBD1 (5 bases). Germline values: CDR1 SNHLY, CDR2 FYNNEI. The CDR3 has 13 residues. V lost 6 bases and J lost 5, with 14 bases in between. The CDR3 is CASRRTGSHEQYF. Here the CDR3 DNA reads TGTGCCAGCAGGCGCACAGGTTCCCACGAGCAGTACTTC.

This chain links TRBV10-3 with TRBJ1-1; a weak D match, TRBD1 (6 bases). CDR1 and CDR2 from the germline V gene are ENHRY and SYGVKD. V lost 0 bases to trimming and J lost 7 bases, with 18 bases between them. The CDR3 runs to 16 residues. Here the CDR3 DNA reads TGTGCCATCAGTGAGTCGTTTGTTCAGGGGCGAAATGAAGCTTTCTTT. Amino acids: CAISESFVQGRNEAFF.

In its sample, this clone was seen once. This chain joins TRBV28 and TRBJ1-2; D gene unclear. The CDR3 is made up of 14 amino acids. V shed 5 bases and J shed 4 bases, with 14 bases lying between them. In germline, CDR1 is MDHEN, CDR2 SYDVKM. CDR3 nucleotides: TGTGCCAGCAGTATACAAGGGCGGGGCTATGGCTACACCTTC. This translates into CASSIQGRGYGYTF.

The rearrangement uses TRBV7-9 and TRBJ2-3; the D is unclear. The germline gives CDR1 SEHNR, CDR2 FQNEAQ (reference sequence). The CDR3 is 13 amino acids. The V gene lost 7 bases and the J gene lost 2 bases, with 10 bases spanning the gap. The CDR3 region is CASTNSNTDTQYF. The CDR3 nucleotides read TGTGCCAGCACGAACAGCAACACAGATACGCAGTATTTT.

The V and J genes are TRBV5-1 and TRBJ2-1; 10 bases are shared with TRBD1. V lost 4 bases and J lost 8; bases outside the gene matches: 3. CDR1 and CDR2 from the germline V gene are SGHRS and YFSETQ. The CDR3 loop spans 13 amino acids. The CDR3 DNA sequence: TGCGCCAGCAGCGGGACAGGGGCGGATGAGCAGTTCTTC. Translated, it gives CASSGTGADEQFF.

CDR3 sequence reads: CASSSLAVSSYNEQFF. CDR3 DNA: TGTGCCAGCAGCTCGCTAGCGGTAAGCTCCTACAATGAGCAGTTCTTC. The chain is built from TRBV4-2 and TRBJ2-1; 7 nucleotides line up with TRBD2. Trimming took 5 bases from V and 0 from J; bases not matched to a gene: 7. The CDR3 contains 16 residues. In germline, CDR1 is LGHNA, CDR2 YNFKEQ.

The chain links TRBV6-5 to TRBJ1-5, with 7 bases aligning to TRBD1. The germline CDR1 and CDR2 sequences are MNHEY and SVGAGI. This CDR3 has 14 residues. The ends lost 5 bases at V and 7 bases at J; junction bases unmatched: 8. The CDR3 loop reads CASSELTGRQPQHF. The CDR3 nucleotides are TGTGCCAGCAGTGAATTGACAGGGAGGCAGCCCCAGCATTTT.

The gene calls are TRBV19 and TRBJ2-1, with 7 nucleotides matching TRBD2. The CDR3 covers 18 residues. Per the germline V gene, CDR1 is LNHDA and CDR2 is SQIVND (reference sequence). J was trimmed by 2 bases and V by 3 bases; bases with no gene match: 13. CDR3 bases: TGTGCCAGTAGTATTTTTATCCGCGGGGCGGGAGCCTACAATGAGCAGTTCTTC. Encoded protein: CASSIFIRGAGAYNEQFF.

This sequence joins TRBV27 and TRBJ1-4, with TRBD1 as a possible D gene (6 bases). V was trimmed by 4 bases and J by 4 bases, leaving 13 bases between them. CDR1 is MNHEY and CDR2 is SMNVEV in the germline V gene (reference sequence). The CDR3 spans 15 residues. In DNA, the CDR3 is TGTGCCAGCAGTTCCCCAGGGGAGAATAATGAAAAACTGTTTTTT. Translated, it gives CASSSPGENNEKLFF.